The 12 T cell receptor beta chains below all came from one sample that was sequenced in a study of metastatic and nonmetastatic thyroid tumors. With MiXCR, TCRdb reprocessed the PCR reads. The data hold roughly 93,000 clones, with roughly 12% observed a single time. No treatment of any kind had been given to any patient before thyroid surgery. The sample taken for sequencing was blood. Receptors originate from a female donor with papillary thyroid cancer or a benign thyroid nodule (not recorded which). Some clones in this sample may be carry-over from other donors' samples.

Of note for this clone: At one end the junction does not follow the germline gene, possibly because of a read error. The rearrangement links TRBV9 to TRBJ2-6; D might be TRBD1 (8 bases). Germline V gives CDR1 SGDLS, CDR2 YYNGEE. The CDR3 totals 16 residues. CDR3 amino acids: CASSYRGDYGANVLTF. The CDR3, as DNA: TGTGCCAGCTCCTACAGGGGGGACTATGGGGCCAACGTACTGACTTTC.

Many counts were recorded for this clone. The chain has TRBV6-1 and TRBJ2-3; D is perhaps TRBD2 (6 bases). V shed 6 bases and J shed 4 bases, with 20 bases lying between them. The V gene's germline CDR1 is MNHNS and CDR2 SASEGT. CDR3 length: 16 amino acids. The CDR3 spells CASSYHRLGSPDTQYF. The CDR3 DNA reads TGTGCCAGCAGCTATCATCGACTAGGGTCCCCAGATACGCAGTATTTT.

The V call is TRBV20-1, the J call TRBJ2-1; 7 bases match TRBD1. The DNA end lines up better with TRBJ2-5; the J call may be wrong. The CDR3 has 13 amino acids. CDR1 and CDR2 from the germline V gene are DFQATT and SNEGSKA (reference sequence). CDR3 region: CSAKRTGEETQYF. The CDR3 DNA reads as TGCAGTGCTAAAAGGACAGGAGAAGAGACCCAGTACTTC.

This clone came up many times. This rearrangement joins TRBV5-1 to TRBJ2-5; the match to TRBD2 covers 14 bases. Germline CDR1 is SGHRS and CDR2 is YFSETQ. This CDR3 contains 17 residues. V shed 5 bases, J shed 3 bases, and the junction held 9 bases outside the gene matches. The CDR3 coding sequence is TGCGCCAGCAGTGATCCGGGACTAGCGGGAGTCAAAGAGACCCAGTACTTC. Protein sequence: CASSDPGLAGVKETQYF.

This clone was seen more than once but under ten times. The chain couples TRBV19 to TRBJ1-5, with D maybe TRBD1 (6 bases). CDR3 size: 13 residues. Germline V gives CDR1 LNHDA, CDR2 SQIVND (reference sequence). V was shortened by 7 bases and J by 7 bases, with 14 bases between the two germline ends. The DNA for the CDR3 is TGTGCCAGTATGGCGGCCCAGGGGCAGCCCCAGCATTTT. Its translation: CASMAAQGQPQHF.

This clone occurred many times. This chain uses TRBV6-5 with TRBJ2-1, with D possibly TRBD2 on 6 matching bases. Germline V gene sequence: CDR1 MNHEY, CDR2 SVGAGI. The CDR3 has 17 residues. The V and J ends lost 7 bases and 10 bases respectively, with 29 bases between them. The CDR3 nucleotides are TGTGCCAGCAAGACGCCCCGGCGGAGCATTAGTAGCGGCGAGCAGTTCTTC. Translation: CASKTPRRSISSGEQFF.

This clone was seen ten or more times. CDR3 residues: CASSPRDRRSDTQYF. The CDR3 region has the DNA TGTGCCAGCAGCCCGCGGGACAGGCGATCAGATACGCAGTATTTT. This chain connects TRBV9 to TRBJ2-3, with 8 bases fitting TRBD1. The CDR3 has 15 amino acids. The trim removed 4 bases at V and 4 bases at J, leaving 8 bases unmatched. CDR1 SGDLS and CDR2 YYNGEE come from the germline V gene. Combining the CDR3 with reference TRBV9 and TRBJ2-3 gives the whole variable domain DSGVTQTPKHLITATGQRVTLRCSPRSGDLSVYWYQQSLDQGLQFLIQYYNGEERAKGNILERFSAQQFPDLHSELNLSSLELGDSALYFCASSPRDRRSDTQYFGPGTRLTVL.

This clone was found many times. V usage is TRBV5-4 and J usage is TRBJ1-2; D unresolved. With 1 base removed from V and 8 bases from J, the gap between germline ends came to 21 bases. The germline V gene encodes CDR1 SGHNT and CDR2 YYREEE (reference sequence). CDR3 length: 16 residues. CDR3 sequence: CASSLPGGLAAEGYTF. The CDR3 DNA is TGTGCCAGCAGCTTGCCCGGCGGGTTGGCTGCGGAAGGCTACACCTTC.

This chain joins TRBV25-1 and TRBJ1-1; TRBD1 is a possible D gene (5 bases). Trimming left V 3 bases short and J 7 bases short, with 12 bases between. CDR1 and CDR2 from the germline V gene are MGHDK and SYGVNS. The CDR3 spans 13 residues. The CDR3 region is CASSEGEVGEAFF. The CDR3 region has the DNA TGTGCCAGCAGTGAGGGGGAGGTTGGTGAAGCTTTCTTT.

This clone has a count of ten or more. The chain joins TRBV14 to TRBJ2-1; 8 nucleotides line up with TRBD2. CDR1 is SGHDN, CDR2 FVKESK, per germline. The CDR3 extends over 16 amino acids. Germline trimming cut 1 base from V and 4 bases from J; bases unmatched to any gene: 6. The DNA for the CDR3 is TGTGCCAGCAGCCAAGGGTTGGGGACTAGTTACAATGAGCAGTTCTTC. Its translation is CASSQGLGTSYNEQFF. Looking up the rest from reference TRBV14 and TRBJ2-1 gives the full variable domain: EAGVTQFPSHSVIEKGQTVTLRCDPISGHDNLYWYRRVMGKEIKFLLHFVKESKQDESGMPNNRFLAERTGGTYSTLKVQPAELEDSGVYFCASSQGLGTSYNEQFFGPGTRLTVL.

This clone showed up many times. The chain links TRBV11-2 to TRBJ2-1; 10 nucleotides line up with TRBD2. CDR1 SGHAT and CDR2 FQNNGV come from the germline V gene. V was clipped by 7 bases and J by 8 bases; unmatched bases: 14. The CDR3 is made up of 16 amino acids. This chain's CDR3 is CASKPGAGGPRDEQFF. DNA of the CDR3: TGTGCCAGCAAACCGGGAGCGGGAGGGCCGAGGGATGAGCAGTTCTTC.

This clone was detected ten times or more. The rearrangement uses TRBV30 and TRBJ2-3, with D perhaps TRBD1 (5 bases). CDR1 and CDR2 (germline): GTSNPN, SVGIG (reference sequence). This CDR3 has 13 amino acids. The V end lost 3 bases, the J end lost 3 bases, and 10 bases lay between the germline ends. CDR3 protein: CAWRGPGTDTQYF. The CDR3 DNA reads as TGTGCCTGGAGGGGGCCAGGAACAGATACGCAGTATTTT.